Included here is one T cell receptor beta chain sequence, with context. In the original processing: Amplification from reference gene primers served as the basis for estimated nucleated cell counts. Sequenced by immunoSEQ multiplex PCR; TCRdb stores in-frame clones only, minus some. That table supplies the V and J calls and clone size; D and trimming were determined from the DNA. This repertoire shows some 110,000 clones, approximately 89% found once; its top ten account for roughly 4%. The sample comes from a study of blood T cell repertoires in COVID-19. About the research overall: COVID-19 samples collected from the United States, Italy and Spain covered acute and convalescent phases. Nucleic acid was either cDNA or gDNA, and it came from T cells, B-cell-depleted T cells, or PBMCs.

This TCR came from a man between 35 and 55 years old with acute or convalescent COVID-19. Input material: peripheral blood.

The CDR3 nucleotides read TGTGCCAGCAGCTTAGTTGGGACAGGGAACGAAAAACTGTTTTTT. Encoded protein: CASSLVGTGNEKLFF. The rearrangement uses TRBV5-6 and TRBJ1-4; 9 bases map to TRBD1. The V gene's germline CDR1 is SGHDT and CDR2 YYEEEE. V lost 2 bases to trimming and J lost 8 bases; unmatched junction nucleotides: 7. This CDR3 comprises 15 residues.